A single sample is the source of the 31 T cell receptor beta chains below, sequenced in a study of shared T cell receptors in the human thymus. Sequencing used immunoSEQ multiplex PCR; TCRdb keeps in-frame clones, though not all of them. This table has 450,000 to 650,000 clones, around 78% appearing once. The same sample was also used in a study of human thymus T cells.

Sample: thymocytes. These receptors were obtained from a boy younger than two with a congenital heart defect.

The rearrangement links TRBV30 to TRBJ2-1; 8 nucleotides agree with TRBD1. In germline, CDR1 is GTSNPN, CDR2 SVGIG (reference sequence). The CDR3 has 15 residues. V was clipped by 3 bases and J by 7 bases; unmatched bases: 11. The CDR3 DNA sequence: TGTGCCTGGAGCCACCCCCGGACAGGGCAAAATGAGCAGTTCTTC. Amino acids: CAWSHPRTGQNEQFF. Using reference TRBV30 and TRBJ2-1 for the parts outside the CDR3, the full variable domain is SQTIHQWPATLVQPVGSPLSLECTVEGTSNPNLYWYRQAAGRGLQLLFYSVGIGQISSEVPQNLSASRPQDRQFILSSKKLLLSDSGFYLCAWSHPRTGQNEQFFGPGTRLTVL.

This chain links TRBV6-5 with TRBJ2-5; a possible D gene is TRBD1 (6 bases). The DNA end is a closer match to TRBJ2-7, so the J assignment may be wrong. Germline CDR1 is MNHEY and CDR2 is SVGAGI. CDR3 length: 13 amino acids. The CDR3 loop reads CASRPTGLYEQYF. As DNA, the CDR3 is TGTGCCAGCAGGCCGACAGGTCTGTACGAGCAGTACTTC.

V usage is TRBV18 and J usage is TRBJ2-3; maybe TRBD2 (6 bases). With 3 bases removed from V and 3 bases from J, the gap between germline ends came to 10 bases. Per the germline V gene, CDR1 is KGHSH and CDR2 is LQKENI. The CDR3 has 14 amino acids. CDR3 DNA sequence: TGTGCCAGCTCACCGACTAGTGGGACAGATACGCAGTATTTT. Translated: CASSPTSGTDTQYF.

The V and J genes are TRBV27 and TRBJ1-4, with TRBD1 matching 7 bases. The CDR3 sequence is 15 residues long. Germline V CDR1 and CDR2: MNHEY, SMNVEV (reference sequence). Trimming cost V 5 bases and J 8 bases; bases outside gene matches: 11. CDR3 loop: CASSPYRGGWEKLFF. The CDR3 DNA is TGTGCCAGCAGTCCCTACAGGGGAGGTTGGGAAAAACTGTTTTTT. The full variable domain, its missing parts supplied by reference TRBV27 and TRBJ1-4, is EAQVTQNPRYLITVTGKKLTVTCSQNMNHEYMSWYRQDPGLGLRQIYYSMNVEVTDKGDVPEGYKVSRKEKRNFPLILESPSPNQTSLYFCASSPYRGGWEKLFFGSGTQLSVL.

V gene TRBV10-1 combines with J gene TRBJ1-3; no clear D. The CDR3 is 17 residues long. Germline V CDR1 and CDR2: WNHNN, SYGVQD (reference sequence). V was trimmed by 0 bases and J by 0 bases, leaving 12 bases between them. The CDR3 region is CASSESRQGPSGNTIYF. In DNA, the CDR3 is TGCGCCAGCAGTGAGTCCAGACAAGGTCCCTCTGGAAACACCATATATTTT.

The gene calls are TRBV4-1 and TRBJ1-4; D remains ambiguous. V dropped 0 bases and J dropped 7 bases, with 15 bases sitting between them. Germline V CDR1 and CDR2: MGHRA, YSYEKL. The CDR3 sequence is 16 residues long. The CDR3 sequence: CASSQDVFGSGEKLFF. In nucleotides, the CDR3 is TGCGCCAGCAGCCAAGATGTGTTCGGATCGGGTGAAAAACTGTTTTTT.

J is TRBJ2-1 and V is TRBV11-3; D is perhaps TRBD1 (6 bases). V lost 1 base and J 10 bases, leaving 14 bases between the germline ends. Germline CDR1 is SGHNT and CDR2 is YENEEA. The CDR3 has 14 residues. The CDR3 sequence: CASSLGAGEKEQFF. CDR3 nucleotide sequence: TGTGCCAGCAGCTTAGGGGCAGGGGAGAAGGAGCAGTTCTTC.

This chain uses TRBV29-1 with TRBJ2-3; 10 nucleotides agree with TRBD2. Unmatched junction bases numbered 7, after V lost 5 bases and J lost 2 bases. Germline CDR1 SQVTM, CDR2 ANQGSEA. This CDR3 has 15 amino acids. The CDR3 loop is CSVRDSGRPTDTQYF. The CDR3 DNA is TGCAGCGTTCGGGATAGCGGGAGGCCCACAGATACGCAGTATTTT.

This clone was detected once. The chain joins TRBV5-6 to TRBJ1-2; tentative D call: TRBD1 (6 bases). CDR1 is SGHDT, CDR2 YYEEEE, per germline. V gave up 1 base and J gave up 5 bases, with 15 bases separating them. There are 15 residues in the CDR3. Here the CDR3 reads CASSLQTGTAYGYTF. The CDR3 DNA reads as TGTGCCAGCAGCTTGCAAACAGGGACGGCGTATGGCTACACCTTC.

This clone is a singleton in its sample. The V gene is TRBV5-6, the J gene TRBJ1-1; no firm D call. The CDR3 loop spans 13 amino acids. Trimming pared 0 bases from V and 8 bases from J, leaving 11 bases between. Germline-derived CDR1 and CDR2 are SGHDT and YYEEEE. CDR3 amino acids: CASSLETHKEAFF. The CDR3 DNA follows: TGTGCCAGCAGCTTGGAGACACATAAAGAAGCTTTCTTT.

This clone was counted between two and nine times. The chain joins TRBV19 to TRBJ1-1; the D gene is possibly TRBD1 (5 bases). CDR1 is LNHDA, CDR2 SQIVND, per germline (reference sequence). This CDR3 comprises 15 residues. V was pared by 2 bases and J by 4 bases, with 14 bases between. DNA for the CDR3: TGTGCCAGTAGTATAACGGCAGGGTGGGGCACTGAAGCTTTCTTT. Its translation: CASSITAGWGTEAFF.

CDR3 in amino acids: CASSVTGVGANVLTF. In DNA form, the CDR3 reads TGTGCCAGCAGCGTTACAGGGGTAGGGGCCAACGTCCTGACTTTC. The chain joins TRBV9 to TRBJ2-6; TRBD1 aligns across 7 bases. Looked up from germline, CDR1 is SGDLS and CDR2 is YYNGEE. The J segment lost 4 bases and the V segment lost 2 bases, leaving 3 bases of the junction unmatched. CDR3 size: 15 residues.

The chain combines TRBV27 with TRBJ2-3; 13 bases agree with TRBD2. CDR1 MNHEY and CDR2 SMNVEV come from the germline V gene (reference sequence). The CDR3 is made up of 18 amino acids. Trimming at V came to 6 bases and at J to 0 bases, leaving 9 bases not matched to a gene. Here the CDR3 DNA reads TGTGCCAGCAGCCGAGCCGGGACTAGCGGGATCAGCACAGATACGCAGTATTTT. Translated: CASSRAGTSGISTDTQYF.

This clone was observed a single time. V and J are TRBV14 and TRBJ2-7, with TRBD1 matching 7 bases. The CDR3 is made up of 14 amino acids. The V gene's germline CDR1 is SGHDN and CDR2 FVKESK. With V trimmed by 4 bases and J by 3 bases, 6 bases remained unmatched. The CDR3 is CASSPGTVDYEQYF. DNA for the CDR3: TGTGCCAGCAGCCCCGGGACAGTTGACTACGAGCAGTACTTC. The full variable domain, its missing parts supplied by reference TRBV14 and TRBJ2-7, is EAGVTQFPSHSVIEKGQTVTLRCDPISGHDNLYWYRRVMGKEIKFLLHFVKESKQDESGMPNNRFLAERTGGTYSTLKVQPAELEDSGVYFCASSPGTVDYEQYFGPGTRLTVT.

V gene TRBV4-1 combines with J gene TRBJ1-4; 7 positions agree with TRBD1. The CDR3 has 15 amino acids. Unmatched junction bases numbered 9, after V lost 4 bases and J lost 7 bases. CDR1 and CDR2 from the germline V gene are MGHRA and YSYEKL. DNA of the CDR3: TGCGCCAGCAGCCCGGCCGGGACAGCCCTTGAAAAACTGTTTTTT. Amino acid sequence: CASSPAGTALEKLFF.

The genes are TRBV30 and TRBJ2-1, with a tentative D call TRBD1 (6 bases). Trimming took 1 base from V and 4 from J, leaving 11 bases between them. CDR3 length equals 14 residues. Germline V gives CDR1 GTSNPN, CDR2 SVGIG (reference sequence). CDR3 coding DNA: TGTGCCTGGAGTGACGGTGACAGGTACAATGAGCAGTTCTTC. It is translated as CAWSDGDRYNEQFF.

This clone appeared a single time. The chain couples TRBV21-1 to TRBJ1-5; the table's D call of TRBD1 was not tested on the DNA. TRBV21-1 has pseudogene status. The CDR3 length is 14 residues. The CDR3 reads CASSQQDSNQPQHF. CDR3 bases: TGTGCCAGCAGCCAACAGGATAGCAATCAGCCCCAGCATTTT.

The chain has TRBV29-1 and TRBJ1-1; D might be TRBD1 (5 bases). The CDR3 spans 16 residues. CDR1 is SQVTM and CDR2 is ANQGSEA in the germline V gene. With 6 bases removed from V and 0 bases from J, the gap between germline ends came to 20 bases. The CDR3 reads CSVGGGSRGLNTEAFF. In DNA, the CDR3 is TGCAGCGTAGGAGGAGGGTCGAGGGGTTTGAACACTGAAGCTTTCTTT.

V gene TRBV14 combines with J gene TRBJ2-1; 8 bases fit TRBD2. CDR3 length equals 18 residues. The germline V gene encodes CDR1 SGHDN and CDR2 FVKESK. Unmatched junction bases numbered 12, after V lost 0 bases and J lost 5 bases. The CDR3: CASSQDVLPSGSDNEQFF. CDR3 DNA sequence: TGTGCCAGCAGCCAAGACGTTTTGCCTAGCGGGTCGGACAATGAGCAGTTCTTC.

The chain combines TRBV6-1 with TRBJ2-7; 9 bases match TRBD2. The CDR3 is made up of 15 amino acids. J gave up 4 bases and V 2 bases, and 6 bases lay outside the gene matches. Germline values: CDR1 MNHNS, CDR2 SASEGT. The CDR3 bases are TGTGCCAGCAGTGAACGCGGACTAGCGCCGTACGAGCAGTACTTC. Amino acids: CASSERGLAPYEQYF.

This clone was detected a few times. The rearrangement joins TRBV5-6 to TRBJ2-3; 10 bases fit TRBD2. Germline values: CDR1 SGHDT, CDR2 YYEEEE. V lost 5 bases to trimming and J lost 6 bases; unmatched junction nucleotides: 12. This CDR3 has 16 residues. The CDR3 nucleotides are TGTGCCAGCAGAAGCGATTTAGCGGGAGGAGGGGATACGCAGTATTTT. Translating gives CASRSDLAGGGDTQYF.

The rearrangement uses TRBV5-1 and TRBJ2-3; TRBD2 matches at 11 bases. With 0 bases clipped from V and 5 bases from J, the junction kept 5 bases outside the gene matches. The CDR3 is 16 residues long. Per germline, CDR1 SGHRS and CDR2 YFSETQ. The CDR3 DNA is TGCGCCAGCAGCTTGGAGGCTAGCGGGAGGATAGATACGCAGTATTTT. Translating gives CASSLEASGRIDTQYF.

This clone has just a few counts. The V gene is TRBV28, the J gene TRBJ2-5; 8 bases are shared with TRBD1. The CDR3 runs 14 residues. After removal of 6 bases from V and 5 bases from J, the junction contained 8 bases not matched to a gene. Germline V gene lookup returns CDR1 MDHEN and CDR2 SYDVKM. This CDR3 reads CASSDRGARETQYF. CDR3 coding DNA: TGTGCCAGCAGCGACAGGGGAGCCAGGGAGACCCAGTACTTC. Variable domain in full (rest from reference TRBV28 and TRBJ2-5): DVKVTQSSRYLVKRTGEKVFLECVQDMDHENMFWYRQDPGLGLRLIYFSYDVKMKEKGDIPEGYSVSREKKERFSLILESASTNQTSMYLCASSDRGARETQYFGPGTRLLVL.

This chain uses TRBV27 with TRBJ1-5, with TRBD1 matching 8 bases. CDR3 size: 15 residues. Germline V gene data show CDR1 as MNHEY and CDR2 as SMNVEV (reference sequence). Trimming cost V 6 bases and J 2 bases; bases outside gene matches: 6. Here the CDR3 DNA reads TGTGCCAGCAGACCTCCAGGGGGCGGCAATCAGCCCCAGCATTTT. Amino acid sequence: CASRPPGGGNQPQHF.

The rearrangement links TRBV29-1 to TRBJ2-1; TRBD2 matches at 9 bases. In germline, CDR1 is SQVTM, CDR2 ANQGSEA. CDR3 length equals 15 residues. The V and J ends lost 4 bases and 5 bases, in that order; junction bases with no gene match: 9. CDR3 residues: CSVGKGGRVHNEQFF. The CDR3 DNA is TGCAGCGTTGGAAAGGGCGGGAGGGTCCACAATGAGCAGTTCTTC.

The chain recombines TRBV11-2 with TRBJ2-6; 10 bases are a match to TRBD1. The J segment lost 1 base and the V segment lost 11 bases, leaving 11 bases of the junction unmatched. CDR1 and CDR2 from the germline V gene are SGHAT and FQNNGV. The CDR3 is made up of 17 amino acids. The CDR3 is CASGSGQGISGANVLTF. The DNA of the CDR3 is TGTGCCTCGGGGTCGGGACAGGGGATTTCTGGGGCCAACGTCCTGACTTTC.

This rearrangement joins TRBV12-5 to TRBJ1-5; the D gene is possibly TRBD1 (5 bases). There are 17 residues in the CDR3. Looked up from germline, CDR1 is LGHNT and CDR2 is FRNRAP. V lost 6 bases to trimming and J lost 4 bases, with 22 bases between them. The CDR3: CASGPVTGEIENQPQHF. In nucleotides, the CDR3 is TGTGCTAGTGGCCCCGTAACAGGCGAGATAGAGAATCAGCCCCAGCATTTT.

The chain links TRBV29-1 to TRBJ2-2; D is ambiguous. Trimming shortened V by 4 bases and J by 7 bases, and 13 bases separated the two germline ends. The CDR3 covers 13 residues. Germline assignment: CDR1 SQVTM and CDR2 ANQGSEA. The CDR3 DNA follows: TGCAGCGTTGGGCTAGACCCCGGCGGGGAGCTGTTTTTT. Protein product: CSVGLDPGGELFF.

The V call is TRBV5-1, the J call TRBJ1-4, with D tentatively TRBD1 (5 bases). In germline, CDR1 is SGHRS, CDR2 YFSETQ. Trimming removed 2 bases from V and 7 bases from J, with 12 bases in between. There are 14 residues in the CDR3. As DNA, the CDR3 is TGCGCCAGCAGCTTAGACTGGGGGGGTGAAAAACTGTTTTTT. Its protein is CASSLDWGGEKLFF.

This clone has just a few counts. CDR3 in DNA: TGTGCCTGGACCCCGATGGACAGGGAAGATGAGCAGTTCTTC. It specifies CAWTPMDREDEQFF. This chain joins TRBV30 and TRBJ2-1; 8 bases align to TRBD1. There are 14 residues in the CDR3. Germline V gene lookup returns CDR1 GTSNPN and CDR2 SVGIG (reference sequence). The V and J ends lost 4 bases and 8 bases, in that order; junction bases with no gene match: 10.

The V call is TRBV19, the J call TRBJ2-5; 13 bases agree with TRBD2. The V gene end was trimmed by 1 base and the J gene end by 5 bases; junction bases not matched to a gene: 10. CDR1 is LNHDA, CDR2 SQIVND, per germline (reference sequence). This CDR3 has 18 residues. CDR3 bases: TGTGCCAGTAGTATAGCCGAGACTAGCGGGAGGATAGGGGAGACCCAGTACTTC. This sequence encodes CASSIAETSGRIGETQYF.